A single sample is the source of the 5 T cell receptor beta chains below, sequenced in a study of immune evolution from preneoplasia to lung adenocarcinoma (TCRdb year 2021). Preparation of the library involved the immunoSEQ multiplex PCR assay. TCRdb holds this immuneACCESS table with in-frame rearrangements only. Some clones are missing; in checked studies, unresolved V genes explain under half, and the rest has no known cause. In all, the sample holds about 4,200 clones, and roughly 76% of those were seen once. Around 5.9% of the sample rests with the top ten. Sequencing used FFPE adjacent normal lung tissue. These receptors all come from a person aged 65 to 79 with lung adenocarcinoma.

The chain uses TRBV5-1 and TRBJ2-7; 13 bases agree with TRBD2. This CDR3 spans 14 amino acids. With 7 bases clipped from V and 5 bases from J, the junction kept 6 bases outside the gene matches. CDR1 and CDR2 from the germline V gene are SGHRS and YFSETQ. The CDR3 protein is CASRYGLAGDEQYF. The CDR3, as DNA: TGCGCCAGCCGCTATGGACTAGCGGGAGACGAGCAGTACTTC.

The chain is built from TRBV30 and TRBJ2-6; tentatively, D is TRBD2 (6 bases). Per germline, CDR1 GTSNPN and CDR2 SVGIG (reference sequence). V was cut by 5 bases and J by 0 bases, with 8 bases left in between. The CDR3 is 14 amino acids. The CDR3 sequence is CAWSEGSGANVLTF. In nucleotides, the CDR3 is TGTGCCTGGTCGGAGGGCTCTGGGGCCAACGTCCTGACTTTC.

This chain joins TRBV28 and TRBJ1-2; D is ambiguous. Germline-derived CDR1 and CDR2 are MDHEN and SYDVKM. The V gene lost 5 bases and the J gene lost 8 bases, with 15 bases spanning the gap. The CDR3 loop spans 13 amino acids. CDR3 region: CASSTPLTKGYTF. Here the CDR3 DNA reads TGTGCCAGCAGTACTCCCCTAACTAAGGGCTACACCTTC.

V gene TRBV11-2 combines with J gene TRBJ1-2; possible D gene TRBD1, 5 bases. This CDR3 contains 14 residues. CDR1 is SGHAT, CDR2 FQNNGV, per germline. Trimming stripped 2 bases from V and 8 bases from J, with 15 bases between. CDR3 residues: CASSLFAGPGGYTF. CDR3 coding DNA: TGTGCCAGCAGCTTATTTGCGGGGCCGGGGGGCTACACCTTC.

This chain uses TRBV29-1 with TRBJ2-3; perhaps TRBD2 as D (6 bases). CDR1 is SQVTM, CDR2 ANQGSEA, per germline. The CDR3 sequence is 12 residues long. V was clipped by 4 bases and J by 4 bases, with 9 bases between them. The CDR3 loop reads CSVVGTADTQYF. CDR3 sequence (DNA): TGCAGCGTTGTTGGGACTGCAGATACGCAGTATTTT.